This passage covers 27 T cell receptor beta chains from one sample sequenced in a study of blood T cell repertoires in COVID-19. The repertoire was sequenced with immunoSEQ multiplex PCR; TCRdb's copy has only in-frame clones and lacks some. The table has roughly 140,000 clones, roughly 80% seen once; the top ten hold roughly 2.2%. What was sequenced was peripheral blood. The receptors shown here come from a man between 65 and 79 years old with acute or convalescent COVID-19.

This clone appeared a single time. The V gene is TRBV18, the J gene TRBJ1-1, with 8 positions matching TRBD1. This CDR3 has 15 residues. Per germline, CDR1 KGHSH and CDR2 LQKENI. J gave up 4 bases and V 3 bases, and 7 bases lay outside the gene matches. The CDR3 reads CASSPGQAPFTEAFF. DNA for the CDR3: TGTGCCAGCTCACCGGGACAGGCTCCATTCACTGAAGCTTTCTTT.

Only a few counts were recorded for this clone. The chain combines TRBV18 with TRBJ1-1; no firm D call. V lost 2 bases and J lost 0, with 10 bases in between. The germline CDR1 and CDR2 sequences are KGHSH and LQKENI. CDR3 length: 15 amino acids. CDR3 sequence reads: CASSPGEEMNTEAFF. The CDR3 coding sequence is TGTGCCAGCTCACCAGGTGAAGAGATGAACACTGAAGCTTTCTTT.

This clone came up once. V and J are TRBV18 and TRBJ1-6; 9 bases are shared with TRBD1. Germline-derived CDR1 and CDR2 are KGHSH and LQKENI. This CDR3 has 15 amino acids. Trimming at V came to 2 bases and at J to 7 bases, leaving 3 bases not matched to a gene. This CDR3 is CASSPTGQGNSPLHF. The DNA for the CDR3 is TGTGCCAGCTCACCAACAGGACAGGGGAATTCACCCCTCCACTTT.

This clone was seen more than once but under ten times. This CDR3 is CASSLTGGYNYGYTF. CDR3 nucleotides: TGTGCCAGCAGCTTAACAGGGGGCTATAACTATGGCTACACCTTC. V gene TRBV11-2 combines with J gene TRBJ1-2, with 9 bases that match TRBD1. The CDR3 has 15 residues. V shed 2 bases and J 1 base; nucleotides not matched to a gene: 2. CDR1 SGHAT and CDR2 FQNNGV come from the germline V gene.

This sequence joins TRBV2 and TRBJ2-1; 9 bases are a match to TRBD2. Germline values: CDR1 SNHLY, CDR2 FYNNEI. The CDR3 sequence is 14 residues long. The junction had 11 bases not matched to a gene; V was cut back by 9 bases and J by 8 bases. The CDR3 sequence: CASQLAGLGDEQFF. The CDR3 DNA reads as TGTGCCAGTCAACTAGCGGGCCTTGGGGATGAGCAGTTCTTC.

V usage is TRBV18 and J usage is TRBJ2-7; D is unclear. This CDR3 contains 14 residues. The V and J ends lost 6 bases and 3 bases respectively, with 15 bases between them. Germline V CDR1 and CDR2: KGHSH, LQKENI. The DNA of the CDR3 is TGTGCCAGCTCGCAACGTACCACTAACTACGAGCAGTACTTC. Its protein is CASSQRTTNYEQYF.

This chain uses TRBV6-5 with TRBJ1-2; 9 nucleotides align to TRBD1. Germline assignment: CDR1 MNHEY and CDR2 SVGAGI. This CDR3 has 15 amino acids. Germline trimming cut 5 bases from V and 8 bases from J; bases unmatched to any gene: 12. CDR3 nucleotide sequence: TGTGCCAGCAGTACCTCCCGGGACAGGGTCGGCGGCTACACCTTC. Translation gives CASSTSRDRVGGYTF.

The chain uses TRBV18 and TRBJ2-1, with 11 bases aligning to TRBD2. Germline CDR1 is KGHSH and CDR2 is LQKENI. The V and J ends lost 3 bases and 3 bases, in that order; junction bases with no gene match: 1. CDR3 length: 15 amino acids. CDR3 bases: TGTGCCAGCTCACCGACTAGCGGGAACTACAATGAGCAGTTCTTC. Its protein is CASSPTSGNYNEQFF. Drawing the rest from reference TRBV18 and TRBJ2-1, the complete variable domain is NAGVMQNPRHLVRRRGQEARLRCSPMKGHSHVYWYRQLPEEGLKFMVYLQKENIIDESGMPKERFSAEFPKEGPSILRIQQVVRGDSAAYFCASSPTSGNYNEQFFGPGTRLTVL.

The V gene is TRBV19, the J gene TRBJ1-5; no clear D. Germline V lookup: CDR1 LNHDA, CDR2 SQIVND (reference sequence). CDR3 size: 15 residues. Trimming shortened V by 9 bases and J by 2 bases, and 17 bases separated the two germline ends. The CDR3 nucleotides are TGTGCCAGCCTCCTCTCCGGGAAAGGCAATCAGCCCCAGCATTTT. It encodes CASLLSGKGNQPQHF. Full variable domain (rest looked up from reference TRBV19 and TRBJ1-5): DGGITQSPKYLFRKEGQNVTLSCEQNLNHDAMYWYRQDPGQGLRLIYYSQIVNDFQKGDIAEGYSVSREKKESFPLTVTSAQKNPTAFYLCASLLSGKGNQPQHFGDGTRLSIL.

V is TRBV7-9 and J is TRBJ1-6; D possibly corresponds to TRBD1 (6 bases). Per the germline V gene, CDR1 is SEHNR and CDR2 is FQNEAQ (reference sequence). The CDR3 length is 16 residues. Trimming removed 3 bases from V and 7 bases from J, with 16 bases in between. CDR3 bases: TGTGCCAGCAGCTTGGACAGTAACGGGAAGAATTCACCCCTCCACTTT. The encoded protein is CASSLDSNGKNSPLHF.

V usage is TRBV9 and J usage is TRBJ2-3, with 9 bases aligning to TRBD2. From germline, CDR1 is SGDLS and CDR2 YYNGEE. This CDR3 spans 16 amino acids. V lost 4 bases to trimming and J lost 0 bases; unmatched junction nucleotides: 6. CDR3 loop: CASSPGSGGSTDTQYF. CDR3 nucleotides: TGTGCCAGCAGCCCCGGTAGCGGGGGTAGCACAGATACGCAGTATTTT.

The J gene is TRBJ1-2, the V gene TRBV6-5; 7 bases map to TRBD1. Germline loops: CDR1 MNHEY, CDR2 SVGAGI. Unmatched junction bases numbered 6, after V lost 6 bases and J lost 2 bases. The CDR3 runs 14 residues. DNA of the CDR3: TGTGCCAGCAGGACAGGGTCCTCCAACTATGGCTACACCTTC. Its translation: CASRTGSSNYGYTF.

This chain uses TRBV5-1 with TRBJ1-1; D might be TRBD1 (6 bases). Germline V gene lookup returns CDR1 SGHRS and CDR2 YFSETQ. Trimming shortened V by 0 bases and J by 7 bases, and 13 bases separated the two germline ends. The CDR3 contains 14 residues. This CDR3 is CASSLGQDHGEAFF. CDR3 DNA: TGCGCCAGCAGCTTGGGACAGGACCATGGTGAAGCTTTCTTT.

The chain links TRBV6-1 to TRBJ1-5; maybe TRBD1 (5 bases). The CDR3 totals 15 residues. Trimming removed 0 bases at V and 4 bases at J, with 10 bases between. The germline CDR1 and CDR2 sequences are MNHNS and SASEGT. Written as DNA, the CDR3 is TGTGCCAGCAGTGAAGCAATCGGGGGAAATCAGCCCCAGCATTTT. Its protein is CASSEAIGGNQPQHF.

V and J are TRBV5-1 and TRBJ2-1; 7 bases map to TRBD1. Germline V gene data show CDR1 as SGHRS and CDR2 as YFSETQ. V gave up 4 bases and J gave up 4 bases; unmatched junction bases: 8. The CDR3 contains 15 residues. Written as DNA, the CDR3 is TGCGCCAGCAGCATCTCCAGGGGGATATACAATGAGCAGTTCTTC. Its protein is CASSISRGIYNEQFF.

There are many counts of this clone. The chain employs TRBV14 and TRBJ1-2, with 7 bases fitting TRBD1. The CDR3 runs to 15 residues. The J segment lost 8 bases and the V segment lost 4 bases, leaving 13 bases of the junction unmatched. Germline V gene sequence: CDR1 SGHDN, CDR2 FVKESK. CDR3 DNA: TGTGCCAGCAGCCCGAGGACAGGCCCAAGTGGAGGCTACACCTTC. This gives the protein CASSPRTGPSGGYTF.

The chain employs TRBV3-1 (or the pseudogene TRBV3-2) and TRBJ1-6; D is unclear. This CDR3 has 14 residues. Trimming removed 6 bases at V and 8 bases at J, with 14 bases between. The germline V gene has CDR1 LGHDT and CDR2 YNNKEL (reference sequence). CDR3: CASRLSGHHSPLHF. For the CDR3, the DNA is TGTGCCAGCAGGCTAAGCGGCCACCATTCACCCCTCCACTTT.

The CDR3: CASSQEGFSGNTIYF. The CDR3 nucleotides are TGTGCCAGCAGCCAGGAGGGTTTTAGTGGAAACACCATATATTTT. The chain has TRBV3-1 (or the pseudogene TRBV3-2) and TRBJ1-3; D is unclear. This CDR3 is 15 amino acids long. Germline loops: CDR1 LGHDT, CDR2 YNNKEL (reference sequence). Trimming stripped 3 bases from V and 3 bases from J, with 12 bases between.

The chain recombines TRBV30 with TRBJ2-3; D not resolved. Trimming stripped 3 bases from V and 2 bases from J, with 9 bases between. The CDR3 sequence is 13 residues long. Germline loops: CDR1 GTSNPN, CDR2 SVGIG (reference sequence). The CDR3, as DNA: TGTGCCTGGAGGGTACACCTCACAGATACGCAGTATTTT. It yields the protein CAWRVHLTDTQYF.

The J gene is TRBJ1-1, the V gene TRBV10-3; no clear D. The CDR3 spans 11 residues. CDR1 is ENHRY and CDR2 is SYGVKD in the germline V gene. Between the trimmed V and J ends, which lost 7 bases and 8 bases, there was a span of 11 bases. CDR3 coding DNA: TGTGCCATCAATCGTGGGCAAGAAGCTTTCTTT. Residues: CAINRGQEAFF.

The chain joins TRBV5-8 to TRBJ2-3; D perhaps matches TRBD2 (5 bases). The germline gives CDR1 SGHTS, CDR2 YDEGEE. Trimming removed 1 base from V and 4 bases from J, with 13 bases in between. This CDR3 region has 15 residues. The CDR3 region is CASSLSGRSADTQYF. CDR3 in DNA: TGTGCCAGCAGCTTGTCGGGAAGAAGCGCAGATACGCAGTATTTT.

The rearrangement links TRBV6-1 to TRBJ2-1, with 12 bases lining up with TRBD1. Germline CDR1 reads MNHNS; CDR2 reads SASEGT. The CDR3 has 17 amino acids. The ends lost 3 bases at V and 7 bases at J; junction bases unmatched: 10. Written as DNA, the CDR3 is TGTGCCAGCAGTGACAATCGCGGGACAGGGGGCCGAAATGAGCAGTTCTTC. It encodes CASSDNRGTGGRNEQFF.

This clone came up a few times. The CDR3 region has the DNA TGCGCCAGCAGTGAATTAACAGGGAACGGCTATGGCTACACCTTC. Its translation: CASSELTGNGYGYTF. The gene calls are TRBV10-1 and TRBJ1-2; D is possibly TRBD1 (6 bases). The CDR3 covers 15 residues. Germline loops: CDR1 WNHNN, CDR2 SYGVQD (reference sequence). The V and J ends lost 3 bases and 4 bases respectively, with 15 bases between them.

This clone was detected once. The chain recombines TRBV9 with TRBJ1-4; 10 positions match TRBD1. The ends lost 0 bases at V and 5 bases at J; junction bases unmatched: 1. Looked up from germline, CDR1 is SGDLS and CDR2 is YYNGEE. The CDR3 spans 15 residues. The CDR3 protein is CASSVAGQGNEKLFF. CDR3 coding DNA: TGTGCCAGCAGCGTAGCGGGACAGGGGAATGAAAAACTGTTTTTT.

This chain connects TRBV24-1 to TRBJ2-3; tentatively, D is TRBD2 (6 bases). Germline CDR1 and CDR2: KGHDR and SFDVKD. V was pared by 9 bases and J by 0 bases, with 15 bases between. This CDR3 is built from 15 residues. CDR3 in amino acids: CATEGSRGSTDTQYF. The CDR3 coding sequence is TGTGCCACCGAAGGAAGCCGGGGGAGCACAGATACGCAGTATTTT.

V gene TRBV30 combines with J gene TRBJ2-7; TRBD1 matches at 7 bases. V lost 0 bases and J lost 5; bases outside the gene matches: 7. The CDR3 extends over 14 amino acids. Germline lookup yields CDR1 GTSNPN and CDR2 SVGIG (reference sequence). CDR3 residues: CAWSVRDRANEQYF. The CDR3 region has the DNA TGTGCCTGGAGTGTACGAGACAGGGCCAACGAGCAGTACTTC.

This chain links TRBV2 with TRBJ1-1, with 9 bases fitting TRBD1. The CDR3 runs to 14 residues. The germline V gene has CDR1 SNHLY and CDR2 FYNNEI. V shed 8 bases and J 2 bases; nucleotides not matched to a gene: 6. The CDR3 DNA is TGTGCCAGCGAAAACAGGGGGCAAAACACTGAAGCTTTCTTT. Translating it yields CASENRGQNTEAFF.